This TCR beta chain emerged from a study of blood T cell repertoires in COVID-19. About the study: T cells, B-cell-depleted T cells, or PBMCs provided the cDNA or gDNA that served as material.

Profiling relied on immunoSEQ multiplex PCR, and the TCRdb table lists in-frame clones only, not all of them. The sample has approximately 250,000 clones; 83% are singletons. V lost 1 base and J lost 2; bases outside the gene matches: 2. The CDR3 runs 15 residues. CDR1 and CDR2 from the germline V gene are LNHNV and YYDKDF (reference sequence). The gene calls are TRBV15 and TRBJ1-5, with 7 positions matching TRBD1. Sequenced input: peripheral blood. The clonotype was recovered from a human donor in a cohort sampled during active COVID-19. The chain's CDR3 is CATSRGQGGNQPQHF. The CDR3 DNA follows: TGTGCCACCAGCAGAGGACAGGGAGGCAATCAGCCCCAGCATTTT.